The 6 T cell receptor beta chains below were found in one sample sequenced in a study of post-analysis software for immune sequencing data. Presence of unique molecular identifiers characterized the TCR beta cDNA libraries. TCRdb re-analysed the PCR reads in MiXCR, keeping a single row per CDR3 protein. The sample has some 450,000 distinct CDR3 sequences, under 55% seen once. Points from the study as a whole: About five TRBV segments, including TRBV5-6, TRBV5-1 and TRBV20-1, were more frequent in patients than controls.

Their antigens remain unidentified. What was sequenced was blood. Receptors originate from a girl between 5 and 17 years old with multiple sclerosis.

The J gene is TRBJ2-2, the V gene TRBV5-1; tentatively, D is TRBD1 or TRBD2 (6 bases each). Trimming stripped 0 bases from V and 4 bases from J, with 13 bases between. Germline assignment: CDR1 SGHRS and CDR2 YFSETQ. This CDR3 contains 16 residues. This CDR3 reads CASSLVGGATTGELFF. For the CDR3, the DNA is TGCGCCAGCAGCTTGGTGGGGGGCGCGACCACCGGGGAGCTGTTTTTT.

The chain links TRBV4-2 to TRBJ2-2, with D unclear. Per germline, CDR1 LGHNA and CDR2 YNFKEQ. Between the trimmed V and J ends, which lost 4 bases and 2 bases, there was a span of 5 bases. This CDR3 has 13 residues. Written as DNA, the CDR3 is TGTGCCAGCAGCCGATTTAACACCGGGGAGCTGTTTTTT. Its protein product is CASSRFNTGELFF.

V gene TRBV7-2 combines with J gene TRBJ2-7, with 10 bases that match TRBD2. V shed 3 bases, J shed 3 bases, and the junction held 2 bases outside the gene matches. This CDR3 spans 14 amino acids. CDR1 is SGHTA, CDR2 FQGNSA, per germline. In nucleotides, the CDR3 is TGTGCCAGCAGCTTGCGGACTAGCGGCTACGAGCAGTACTTC. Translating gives CASSLRTSGYEQYF. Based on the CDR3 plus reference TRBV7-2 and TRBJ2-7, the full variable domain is GAGVSQSPSNKVTEKGKDVELRCDPISGHTALYWYRQSLGQGLEFLIYFQGNSAPDKSGLPSDRFSAERTGGSVSTLTIQRTQQEDSAVYLCASSLRTSGYEQYFGPGTRLTVT.

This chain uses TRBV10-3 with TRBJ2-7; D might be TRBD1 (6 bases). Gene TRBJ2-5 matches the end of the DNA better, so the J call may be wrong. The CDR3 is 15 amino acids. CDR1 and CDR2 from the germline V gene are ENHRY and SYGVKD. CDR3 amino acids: CAISESQLTGQTQYF. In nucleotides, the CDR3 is TGTGCCATCAGTGAGTCACAGCTCACAGGGCAGACCCAGTACTTC.

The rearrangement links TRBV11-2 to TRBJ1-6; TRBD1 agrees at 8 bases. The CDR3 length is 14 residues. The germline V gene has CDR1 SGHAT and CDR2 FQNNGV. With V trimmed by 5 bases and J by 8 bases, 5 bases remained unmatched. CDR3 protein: CASSERTGHSPLHF. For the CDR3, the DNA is TGTGCCAGCAGCGAGAGGACAGGGCATTCACCCCTCCACTTT. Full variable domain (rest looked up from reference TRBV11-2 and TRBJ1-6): EAGVAQSPRYKIIEKRQSVAFWCNPISGHATLYWYQQILGQGPKLLIQFQNNGVVDDSQLPKDRFSAERLKGVDSTLKIQPAKLEDSAVYLCASSERTGHSPLHFGNGTRLTVT.

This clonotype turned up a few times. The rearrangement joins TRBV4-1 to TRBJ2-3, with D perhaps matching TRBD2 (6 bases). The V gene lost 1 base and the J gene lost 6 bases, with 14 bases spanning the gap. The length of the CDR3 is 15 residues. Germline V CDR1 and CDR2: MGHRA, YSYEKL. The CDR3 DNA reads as TGCGCCAGCAGCCAAGTAATCGGGAGAGGGGATACGCAGTATTTT. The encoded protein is CASSQVIGRGDTQYF.